One sample yielded the 24 T cell receptor beta chains listed below, sequenced in a study of beta chain features in type 1 diabetes. Expressed TCRB transcripts were sequenced, since all the RNA that had been isolated was reverse transcribed. The protocol was immunoSEQ multiplex PCR, while the TCRdb copy is restricted to in-frame clones and leaves out a portion. The sample holds roughly 730,000 clones, roughly 12% seen once. Antigens for these TCRs are unknown. Findings and caveats of the study: When Type 1 diabetes patients were examined, their TCRB CDR3s proved moderately but significantly shorter in all four CD4+ subsets.

The sequenced material came from naive CD4+ T cells from blood. These receptors originate from a man aged 18-30 years with type 1 diabetes.

This clone turned up a few times. V is TRBV30 and J is TRBJ1-1, with 8 bases identical to TRBD1. The CDR3 is made up of 17 amino acids. Germline V gives CDR1 GTSNPN, CDR2 SVGIG (reference sequence). The junction had 10 bases not matched to a gene; V was cut back by 0 bases and J by 1 base. The CDR3: CAWSVPGQGGGNTEAFF. The CDR3 nucleotides are TGTGCCTGGAGTGTACCCGGACAGGGCGGGGGGAACACTGAAGCTTTCTTT.

The CDR3 sequence: CASSLGQANQPQHF. For the CDR3, the DNA is TGTGCCAGCAGCTTGGGACAGGCCAATCAGCCCCAGCATTTT. The J gene is TRBJ1-5, the V gene TRBV11-2, with 8 bases aligning to TRBD1. Germline trimming cut 3 bases from V and 3 bases from J; bases unmatched to any gene: 1. Looked up from germline, CDR1 is SGHAT and CDR2 is FQNNGV. This CDR3 spans 14 amino acids.

The table lists this clone with a few counts. This sample also contains other DNA sequences that code for the same CDR3. V usage is TRBV7-9 and J usage is TRBJ2-3; the D is unclear. CDR3 length: 12 residues. Germline values: CDR1 SEHNR, CDR2 FQNEAQ (reference sequence). Trimming removed 1 base from V and 1 base from J, with 0 bases in between. The CDR3 bases are TGTGCCAGCAGCTTAGGCACAGATACGCAGTATTTT. Translation gives CASSLGTDTQYF.

This clone was observed a single time. The chain employs TRBV7-9 and TRBJ1-1, with a tentative D call TRBD1 (5 bases). V lost 3 bases to trimming and J lost 4 bases, with 12 bases between them. CDR1 and CDR2 (germline): SEHNR, FQNEAQ (reference sequence). The CDR3 contains 14 residues. The CDR3 is CASSLWPGGTEAFF. The CDR3 DNA sequence: TGTGCCAGCAGCTTGTGGCCGGGGGGCACTGAAGCTTTCTTT.

This clone was seen more than once but under ten times. The CDR3 loop is CASSLETGGIEQYF. CDR3 in DNA: TGCGCCAGCAGCTTGGAGACCGGGGGGATCGAGCAGTACTTC. The V and J genes are TRBV5-1 and TRBJ2-7; 7 bases are shared with TRBD2. V shed 0 bases, J shed 6 bases, and the junction held 6 bases outside the gene matches. CDR1 SGHRS and CDR2 YFSETQ come from the germline V gene. The CDR3 covers 14 residues.

This clone has a handful of counts. The chain uses TRBV28 and TRBJ2-7, with D perhaps matching TRBD1 or TRBD2 (6 bases each). V lost 8 bases to trimming and J lost 3 bases, with 14 bases between them. Per germline, CDR1 MDHEN and CDR2 SYDVKM. The CDR3 extends over 13 amino acids. The CDR3 region has the DNA TGTGCCAGCTCGGGGGCCATCGACTACGAGCAGTACTTC. Translated, it gives CASSGAIDYEQYF.

The rearrangement links TRBV28 to TRBJ2-5, with D unresolved. The CDR3 spans 13 residues. The germline V gene has CDR1 MDHEN and CDR2 SYDVKM. Trimming took 1 base from V and 5 from J, leaving 8 bases between them. The CDR3 DNA is TGTGCCAGCAGTTTATTATCGGAGGAGACCCAGTACTTC. Protein product: CASSLLSEETQYF.

This sequence joins TRBV27 and TRBJ1-1; 9 bases are shared with TRBD1. The CDR3 has 16 residues. V lost 10 bases, J lost 0 bases, and 12 bases stayed unmatched. Germline V gives CDR1 MNHEY, CDR2 SMNVEV (reference sequence). The CDR3 nucleotides read TGTGCCAAAACCCCGGACAGGGGAAGGATGAACACTGAAGCTTTCTTT. Translated, it gives CAKTPDRGRMNTEAFF.

CDR3 in amino acids: CASSVVDDQPQHF. CDR3 in DNA: TGTGCCAGCAGCGTAGTCGACGATCAGCCCCAGCATTTT. V and J are TRBV9 and TRBJ1-5; unclear D gene. The germline V and J ends were trimmed by 0 bases and 5 bases, with 6 bases remaining between them. Per the germline V gene, CDR1 is SGDLS and CDR2 is YYNGEE. The CDR3 sequence is 13 residues long.

The chain links TRBV6-5 to TRBJ2-6; no definite D call. The CDR3 consists of 16 residues. From germline, CDR1 is MNHEY and CDR2 SVGAGI. Trimming left V 0 bases short and J 2 bases short, with 8 bases between. CDR3 sequence: CASSYSRATGANVLTF. CDR3 bases: TGTGCCAGCAGTTACTCAAGGGCTACTGGGGCCAACGTCCTGACTTTC.

J is TRBJ2-5 and V is TRBV2, with 10 bases aligning to TRBD2. The CDR3 runs 15 residues. The V and J ends lost 3 bases and 2 bases, in that order; junction bases with no gene match: 3. Per germline, CDR1 SNHLY and CDR2 FYNNEI. CDR3 nucleotides: TGTGCCAGCAGTGATTCTAGCGGGGGACAAGAGACCCAGTACTTC. Protein sequence: CASSDSSGGQETQYF.

The chain employs TRBV6-6 and TRBJ1-1; TRBD1 agrees at 10 bases. This CDR3 has 15 residues. The junction had 7 bases not matched to a gene; V was cut back by 6 bases and J by 3 bases. In germline, CDR1 is MNHNY, CDR2 SVGAGI (reference sequence). CDR3 bases: TGTGCCAGCAGCCACGATGGACAGGGGGACACTGAAGCTTTCTTT. Its translation: CASSHDGQGDTEAFF.

This clone has just a few counts. The genes are TRBV7-2 and TRBJ1-5, with 7 bases lining up with TRBD1. V was pared by 1 base and J by 2 bases, with 8 bases of the junction left unmatched. CDR1 SGHTA and CDR2 FQGNSA come from the germline V gene. The CDR3 is 17 amino acids. CDR3 nucleotides: TGTGCCAGCAGCTTAGGACAGGGTTTGGTGGGCAATCAGCCCCAGCATTTT. It encodes CASSLGQGLVGNQPQHF.

There are a few counts of this clone. This chain joins TRBV25-1 and TRBJ1-1; D gene ambiguous. Germline V gives CDR1 MGHDK, CDR2 SYGVNS. Trimming pared 7 bases from V and 1 base from J, leaving 10 bases between. The CDR3 has 13 amino acids. The DNA for the CDR3 is TGTGCCAGCACCCGCCGCGGGAACACTGAAGCTTTCTTT. It is translated as CASTRRGNTEAFF.

Only a few counts were recorded for this clone. This chain uses TRBV6-5 with TRBJ2-2, with no clear D. Trimming left V 5 bases short and J 7 bases short, with 11 bases between. CDR1 and CDR2 (germline): MNHEY, SVGAGI. The length of the CDR3 is 13 residues. CDR3 sequence (DNA): TGTGCCAGCAGTGAAGCGAAGGGCGGGGAGCTGTTTTTT. Residues: CASSEAKGGELFF.

This chain connects TRBV30 to TRBJ1-2; tentative D call: TRBD1 (5 bases). CDR1 and CDR2 (germline): GTSNPN, SVGIG (reference sequence). The CDR3 spans 12 residues. V dropped 1 base and J dropped 8 bases, with 11 bases sitting between them. Here the CDR3 DNA reads TGTGCCTGGAGTGACCGGGGCGGGGGCTACACCTTC. It is translated as CAWSDRGGGYTF.

This sequence joins TRBV7-9 and TRBJ1-1, with 8 bases matching TRBD1. J gave up 7 bases and V 0 bases, and 7 bases lay outside the gene matches. This CDR3 is built from 15 residues. Per the germline V gene, CDR1 is SEHNR and CDR2 is FQNEAQ (reference sequence). This CDR3 is CASSLAGDTGGEAFF. CDR3 coding DNA: TGTGCCAGCAGCTTAGCCGGGGACACAGGGGGTGAAGCTTTCTTT.

This clone was seen a handful of times. This chain joins TRBV18 and TRBJ1-5; 7 nucleotides agree with TRBD1. V dropped 3 bases and J dropped 2; count of bases not matched to a gene: 4. The germline CDR1 and CDR2 sequences are KGHSH and LQKENI. The CDR3 has 15 amino acids. DNA of the CDR3: TGTGCCAGCTCACCTGAGGGGGCTGGCAATCAGCCCCAGCATTTT. It specifies CASSPEGAGNQPQHF.

The chain links TRBV10-3 to TRBJ1-4, with D uncertain. This CDR3 comprises 12 residues. Trimming removed 4 bases from V and 8 bases from J, with 8 bases in between. Germline assignment: CDR1 ENHRY and CDR2 SYGVKD. CDR3 loop: CAISGAGEKLFF. CDR3 nucleotides: TGTGCCATCAGTGGGGCAGGCGAAAAACTGTTTTTT.

V usage is TRBV7-2 and J usage is TRBJ2-5; D may match TRBD1 or TRBD2 (5 bases each). Looked up from germline, CDR1 is SGHTA and CDR2 is FQGNSA. V was trimmed by 5 bases and J by 5 bases, leaving 12 bases between them. CDR3 size: 13 residues. Written as DNA, the CDR3 is TGTGCCAGCAGCCCCGGGGCGTCGGAGACCCAGTACTTC. It specifies CASSPGASETQYF.

This clone was seen more than once but under ten times. This chain uses TRBV5-1 with TRBJ2-1, with 8 bases that match TRBD2. V was clipped by 4 bases and J by 6 bases; unmatched bases: 6. The V gene's germline CDR1 is SGHRS and CDR2 YFSETQ. The CDR3 has 14 amino acids. This CDR3 reads CASSMGLGLNEQFF. CDR3 in DNA: TGCGCCAGCAGCATGGGACTAGGTCTCAATGAGCAGTTCTTC.

A few counts support this clone. The V call is TRBV9, the J call TRBJ1-6; D remains ambiguous. Trimming pared 0 bases from V and 6 bases from J, leaving 13 bases between. CDR1 and CDR2 (germline): SGDLS, YYNGEE. The CDR3 runs to 16 residues. CDR3 DNA sequence: TGTGCCAGCAGCGTAGAGGCCCAACCAAGTAATTCACCCCTCCACTTT. Its protein is CASSVEAQPSNSPLHF. The full variable domain, its missing parts supplied by reference TRBV9 and TRBJ1-6, is DSGVTQTPKHLITATGQRVTLRCSPRSGDLSVYWYQQSLDQGLQFLIQYYNGEERAKGNILERFSAQQFPDLHSELNLSSLELGDSALYFCASSVEAQPSNSPLHFGNGTRLTVT.

The V and J genes are TRBV30 and TRBJ2-2; TRBD2 agrees at 10 bases. V was pared by 3 bases and J by 6 bases, with 7 bases of the junction left unmatched. Germline assignment: CDR1 GTSNPN and CDR2 SVGIG (reference sequence). The CDR3 is made up of 15 amino acids. CDR3 region: CAWRRLAGVSGELFF. DNA of the CDR3: TGTGCCTGGAGAAGGCTAGCGGGGGTGTCCGGGGAGCTGTTTTTT.

This clone was detected only a few times. The chain uses TRBV19 and TRBJ1-2, with D tentatively TRBD1 (5 bases). CDR3 length: 12 amino acids. The V gene's germline CDR1 is LNHDA and CDR2 SQIVND (reference sequence). Here the CDR3 reads CAAQQGTYGYTF. The DNA for the CDR3 is TGTGCAGCCCAGCAAGGGACTTATGGCTACACCTTC.